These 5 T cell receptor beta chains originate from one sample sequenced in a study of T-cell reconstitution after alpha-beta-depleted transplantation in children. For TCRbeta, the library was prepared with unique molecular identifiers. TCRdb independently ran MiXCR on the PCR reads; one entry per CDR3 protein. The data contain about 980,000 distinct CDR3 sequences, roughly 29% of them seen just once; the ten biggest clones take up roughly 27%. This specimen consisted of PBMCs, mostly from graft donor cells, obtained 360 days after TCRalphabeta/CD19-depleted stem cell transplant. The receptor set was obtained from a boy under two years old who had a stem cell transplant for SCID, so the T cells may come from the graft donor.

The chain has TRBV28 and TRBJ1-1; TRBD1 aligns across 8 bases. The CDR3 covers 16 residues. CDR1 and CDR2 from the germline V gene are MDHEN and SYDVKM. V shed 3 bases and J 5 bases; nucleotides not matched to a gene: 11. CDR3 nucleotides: TGTGCCAGCAGTTTCCGAGGGACAGGCGTCCGAACTGAAGCTTTCTTT. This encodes CASSFRGTGVRTEAFF.

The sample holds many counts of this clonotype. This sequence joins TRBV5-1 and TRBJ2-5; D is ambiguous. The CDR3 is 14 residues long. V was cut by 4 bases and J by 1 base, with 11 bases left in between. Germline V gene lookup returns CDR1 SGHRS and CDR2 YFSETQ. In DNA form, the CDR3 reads TGCGCCAGCAGCCCAATACCGGGCCAAGAGACCCAGTACTTC. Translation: CASSPIPGQETQYF.

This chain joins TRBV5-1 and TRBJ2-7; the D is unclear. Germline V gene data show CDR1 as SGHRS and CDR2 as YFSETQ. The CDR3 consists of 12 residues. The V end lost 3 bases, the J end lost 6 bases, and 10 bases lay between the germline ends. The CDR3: CASSWNGGEQYF. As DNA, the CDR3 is TGCGCCAGCAGCTGGAATGGCGGCGAGCAGTACTTC.

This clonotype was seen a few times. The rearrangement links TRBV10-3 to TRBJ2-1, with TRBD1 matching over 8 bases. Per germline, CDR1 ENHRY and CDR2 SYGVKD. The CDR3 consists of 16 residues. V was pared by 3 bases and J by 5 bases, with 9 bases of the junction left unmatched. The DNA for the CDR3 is TGTGCCATCAGTGATCGGGCCAGGGGGCGGAACAATGAGCAGTTCTTC. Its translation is CAISDRARGRNNEQFF.

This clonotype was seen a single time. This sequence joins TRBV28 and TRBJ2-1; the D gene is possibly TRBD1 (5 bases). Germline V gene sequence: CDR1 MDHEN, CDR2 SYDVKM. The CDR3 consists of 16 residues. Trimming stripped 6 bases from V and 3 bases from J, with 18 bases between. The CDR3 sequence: CASSPTGLTRYNEQFF. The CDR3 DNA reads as TGTGCCAGCAGCCCAACAGGTCTGACCCGCTACAATGAGCAGTTCTTC.